This is a list of T cell receptor beta chains from one sample in a study of blood T cell repertoires in COVID-19. Assay used: immunoSEQ multiplex PCR; TCRdb lists only in-frame clones, some missing. This sample has approximately 210,000 clones, with approximately 80% found just once. Material: PBMCs or T cells enriched from blood (not recorded which). The receptor set was obtained from a man younger than 45 with acute COVID-19. CDR3s include the opening cysteine and the closing phenylalanine or tryptophan. D genes are given only for firm matches. Size tells how often a clone was seen (once, few, many) or the class of an expanded clone, and some rows leave it out.

>.|.|TRBV12-5|TRBJ1-1
TGTGCTAGTGGTTTGGTACGGGGGGGGAACACTGAAGCTTTCTTT
CASGLVRGGNTEAFF
>.|.|TRBV6-5|TRBJ2-7
TGTGCCACCGCTCCGGACAGATGGAACTACGAGCAGTACTTC
CATAPDRWNYEQYF
>.|.|TRBV3-1/TRBV3-2|TRBJ1-1
TGTGCCAGCAGCCAAACTGGACGGGGGAACACTGAAGCTTTCTTT
CASSQTGRGNTEAFF
>many|TRBD1|TRBV19|TRBJ2-7
TGTGCCAGTAGTATAGTTTTAAAGGGGGCCTCCGAGCAGTACTTC
CASSIVLKGASEQYF
>few|.|TRBV10-2|TRBJ2-7
TGCGCCAGCAGTGTTCTGGACACCTACGAGCAGTACTTC
CASSVLDTYEQYF
>.|.|TRBV11-3|TRBJ1-5
TGTGCCAGCAGCTTTACCGTACGGGGACAGCCCCAGCATTTT
CASSFTVRGQPQHF
>.|TRBD1|TRBV7-9|TRBJ1-1
TGTGCCAGCAGCTTACAAGAGGACAGGGGACGGGCTTTCTTT
CASSLQEDRGRAFF
>.|.|TRBV4-1|TRBJ1-2
TGCGCCAGCAGCCAAGGGGAGGGGGATAACTATGGCTACACCTTC
CASSQGEGDNYGYTF
>.|TRBD2|TRBV7-6|TRBJ2-3
TGTGCCAGCAGCTCAATAGCGGGGGGGCTGGTAGATACGCAGTATTTT
CASSSIAGGLVDTQYF
>few|TRBD1|TRBV19|TRBJ1-1
TGTGCCAGTAGTAGTAAGGCCGGACAGGGGGTTTTGAACACTGAAGCTTTCTTT
CASSSKAGQGVLNTEAFF
>once|.|TRBV15|TRBJ1-5
TGTGCCACCAGCAGAGATCCGGAGGGGAATGGCCAGCATTTT
CATSRDPEGNGQHF
>.|.|TRBV13|TRBJ1-1
TGTGCCAGCAGCTTGACAGCCCCCGGCGGAGCTTTCTTT
CASSLTAPGGAFF
>.|.|TRBV3-1/TRBV3-2|TRBJ1-2
TGTGCCAGCAGCCCAAGTAGACAGGCGAACTATGGCTACACCTTC
CASSPSRQANYGYTF
>.|.|TRBV19|TRBJ1-4
TGTGCCAGTCTTTTTTCGGTAGCTGAGATGTCTTTCGGAAAACTGTTTTTT
CASLFSVAEMSFGKLFF
>.|.|TRBV5-6|TRBJ2-5
TGTGCCAGCAGCTGGCGGTTTCAAGAGACCCAGTACTTC
CASSWRFQETQYF
>few|.|TRBV5-6|TRBJ1-6
TGTGCCAGCAGCTTGGCCAGCGGGGAACCCCACTTT
CASSLASGEPHF
>.|TRBD2|TRBV28|TRBJ2-3
TGTGCCAGCAGCGAGGTAGCGGGCACGCAGTATTTT
CASSEVAGTQYF
>.|TRBD1|TRBV2|TRBJ1-4
TGTGCCAGCAGTGACCCGGACAGGACTAATGAAAAACTGTTTTTT
CASSDPDRTNEKLFF
>.|.|TRBV24-1|TRBJ2-3
TGTGCCACCAGTGATTTTGCAGGGGGCACAGATACGCAGTATTTT
CATSDFAGGTDTQYF
>.|.|TRBV7-6|TRBJ1-2
TGTGCCAGCGGGCCCAAGGATGGCTACACCTTC
CASGPKDGYTF
>.|.|TRBV19|TRBJ1-2
TGTGCCAGTAGTCGGACAGTCACCTATGGCTACACCTTC
CASSRTVTYGYTF
>.|TRBD2|TRBV2|TRBJ2-3
TGTGCCAGCAGCGCCGTGGGACTAGCGGGGAGCACAGATACGCAGTATTTT
CASSAVGLAGSTDTQYF
>once|TRBD1|TRBV19|TRBJ1-2
TGTGCCAGTAGGGACCCGGGACAGGAAATCTATGGCTACACCTTC
CASRDPGQEIYGYTF
>.|TRBD2|TRBV5-1|TRBJ2-3
TGCGCCAGCAGCTTGGCCCCCCTGGCGAGCGGGGGAACAGATACGCAGTATTTT
CASSLAPLASGGTDTQYF
>.|.|TRBV10-3|TRBJ2-3
TGTGCCATCCGGGGTACCACAGATACGCAGTATTTT
CAIRGTTDTQYF
>.|.|TRBV5-1|TRBJ1-1
TGCGCCAGCAGCAAAGAGGGTAACCTAGAAGCTTTCTTT
CASSKEGNLEAFF
>.|TRBD2|TRBV13|TRBJ2-1
TGTGCCAGCAGCGTTAGCGGGGGGGTAGGCAATGAGCAGTTCTTC
CASSVSGGVGNEQFF
>.|.|TRBV29-1|TRBJ1-1
TGCAGCGTGGCGGTCACTGAAGCTTTCTTT
CSVAVTEAFF
>.|TRBD1|TRBV6-1|TRBJ1-1
TGTGCCAGCAGTGTTAACCCCGGACAGGGACCCACTGAAGCTTTCTTT
CASSVNPGQGPTEAFF
>.|TRBD2|TRBV19|TRBJ2-3
TGTGCCAGTAGTATGGGAGCGGGAACCACAGATACGCAGTATTTT
CASSMGAGTTDTQYF
>few|TRBD1|TRBV12-3/TRBV12-4|TRBJ1-1
TGTGCCAGCAGGCGACAGGGGAGCACTGAAGCTTTCTTT
CASRRQGSTEAFF
>.|.|TRBV19|TRBJ1-2
TGTGCCAGTAGTCCCGGCCACAGGGCTTGGGATGGCTACACCTTC
CASSPGHRAWDGYTF
>.|TRBD1|TRBV5-1|TRBJ1-1
TGCGCCAGCAGCCAACAGGGGGATGCCACTGAAGCTTTCTTT
CASSQQGDATEAFF
>.|.|TRBV27|TRBJ1-4
TGTGCCAGCAGTTTTATACCCGGGAAACTGTTTTTT
CASSFIPGKLFF
>.|TRBD1|TRBV29-1|TRBJ2-7
TGCAGCGTCCGCGGGACAGGGCGATCCTACGAGCAGTACTTC
CSVRGTGRSYEQYF
>once|.|TRBV18|TRBJ1-3
TGTGCCAGCTCACCACAGCCGGAGCCTGCCGGAAACACCATATATTTT
CASSPQPEPAGNTIYF
>once|TRBD1|TRBV6-5|TRBJ1-5
TGTGCCAGCAGTTACTCGTCAGGGGGCCTTCAGCCCCAGCATTTT
CASSYSSGGLQPQHF
>.|.|TRBV11-2|TRBJ1-2
TGTGCCAGCAGCTTAGATTGGAACAGTGGAGGCTATGGCTACACCTTC
CASSLDWNSGGYGYTF
>.|.|TRBV11-2|TRBJ2-2
TGTGCCAGCAGCTTTGACATGAACACCGGGGAGCTGTTTTTT
CASSFDMNTGELFF